This TCR beta chain stems from a study of T cells in Graves' hyperthyroidism and ophthalmopathy. Germline lookup yields CDR1 GTSNPN and CDR2 SVGIG (reference sequence). The CDR3 has 13 residues. Trimming shortened V by 3 bases and J by 4 bases, and 7 bases separated the two germline ends. This clonotype was recorded many times. The antigen is not known. What was amplified from RNA transcripts were TCR beta CDR3 regions. The TCR CDR3 was amplified in a first-round RT-PCR using the HTBI primer set. TCRdb called the multiplex PCR reads again in MiXCR, with one record for every CDR3 protein. The sample yields 500,000 to 650,000 distinct CDR3 sequences, about 14% seen once. Broader study findings: Blood also contained most expanded thyroid clonotypes above 0.001.

The receptor was derived from a woman aged 45-65 years with Graves' ophthalmopathy. The sequencing input was blood. The chain has TRBV30 and TRBJ2-6; D is unresolved. The CDR3 protein is CAWREYGANVLTF. The CDR3 region has the DNA TGTGCCTGGAGGGAGTACGGGGCCAACGTCCTGACTTTC.